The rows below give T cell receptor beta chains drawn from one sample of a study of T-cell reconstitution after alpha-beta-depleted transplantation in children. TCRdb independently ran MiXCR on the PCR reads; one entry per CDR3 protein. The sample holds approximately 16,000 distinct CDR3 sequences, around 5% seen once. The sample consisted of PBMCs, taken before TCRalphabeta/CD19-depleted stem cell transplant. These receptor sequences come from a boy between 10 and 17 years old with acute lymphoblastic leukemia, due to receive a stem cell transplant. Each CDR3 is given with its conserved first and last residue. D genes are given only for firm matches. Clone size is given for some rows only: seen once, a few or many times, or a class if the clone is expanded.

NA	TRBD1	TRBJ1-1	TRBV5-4	CASSQMTGVNTEAFF	TGTGCCAGCAGCCAGATGACAGGGGTTAACACTGAAGCTTTCTTT
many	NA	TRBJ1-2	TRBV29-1	CSVEDLMVRGRANYGYTF	TGCAGCGTTGAAGATCTGATGGTCAGGGGCCGAGCTAACTATGGCTACACCTTC
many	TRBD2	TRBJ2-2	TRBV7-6	CASSSRTSGDTGELFF	TGTGCCAGCAGCTCCCGGACTAGCGGGGACACCGGGGAGCTGTTTTTT
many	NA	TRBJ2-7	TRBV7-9	CASSRSETGSYEQYF	TGTGCCAGCAGCAGGTCCGAGACAGGATCTTACGAGCAGTACTTC
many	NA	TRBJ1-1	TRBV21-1	CASSSTRAGQDSMNTEAFF	TGTGCCAGCAGCAGCACGAGGGCAGGGCAGGATTCTATGAACACTGAAGCTTTCTTT
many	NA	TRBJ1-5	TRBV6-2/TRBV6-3	CASSLGASNQPQHF	TGTGCCAGCAGTCTAGGGGCAAGCAATCAGCCCCAGCATTTT
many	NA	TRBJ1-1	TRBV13	CASRGGEASTEAFF	TGTGCCAGCAGAGGGGGGGAGGCTTCGACTGAAGCTTTCTTT
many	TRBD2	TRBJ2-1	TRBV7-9	CASSHRGDNEQFF	TGTGCCAGCAGCCATCGGGGGGACAATGAGCAGTTCTTC
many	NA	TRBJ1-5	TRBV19	CASSIGNQPQHF	TGTGCCAGTAGTATCGGTAATCAGCCCCAGCATTTT
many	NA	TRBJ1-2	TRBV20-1	CSASGGYPNYGYTF	TGCAGTGCTAGCGGGGGTTACCCTAACTATGGCTACACCTTC
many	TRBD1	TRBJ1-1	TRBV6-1	CASSKLGQGAASPEAFF	TGTGCCAGCAGTAAACTTGGACAGGGGGCTGCAAGTCCTGAAGCTTTCTTT
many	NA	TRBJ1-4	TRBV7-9	CASSLPPGANEKLFF	TGTGCCAGCAGCTTACCCCCGGGAGCTAATGAAAAACTGTTTTTT
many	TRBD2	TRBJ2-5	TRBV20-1	CSAPPGLAGQTEETQYF	TGCAGTGCTCCTCCTGGACTAGCGGGGCAGACCGAAGAGACCCAGTACTTC
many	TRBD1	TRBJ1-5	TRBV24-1	CATRRPPGQVYNQPQHF	TGTGCCACCAGGAGACCGCCGGGACAGGTATACAATCAGCCCCAGCATTTT
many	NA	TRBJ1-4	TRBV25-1	CASGEGGRVGKLFF	TGTGCCAGCGGCGAAGGGGGAAGAGTTGGGAAACTGTTTTTT
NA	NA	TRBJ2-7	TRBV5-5	CASEGSYEQYF	TGTGCCAGTGAAGGGTCCTACGAGCAGTACTTC
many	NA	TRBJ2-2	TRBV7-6	CASSSDVTPGLRWTGELFF	TGTGCCAGCAGCTCCGACGTGACTCCGGGACTTAGATGGACCGGGGAGCTGTTTTTT
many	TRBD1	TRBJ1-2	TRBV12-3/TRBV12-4	CASSFGQAGYGYTF	TGTGCCAGCAGTTTCGGACAGGCGGGATATGGCTACACCTTC
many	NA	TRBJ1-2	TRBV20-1	CSARAIEGGAVGYTF	TGCAGTGCTAGAGCGATAGAAGGGGGGGCCGTCGGCTACACCTTC
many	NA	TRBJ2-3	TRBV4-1	CASSHLSTDTQYF	TGCGCCAGCAGCCACCTAAGCACAGATACGCAGTATTTT
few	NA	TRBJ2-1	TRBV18	CASSPSTPGDEQFF	TGTGCCAGCTCACCATCGACTCCTGGGGATGAGCAGTTCTTC
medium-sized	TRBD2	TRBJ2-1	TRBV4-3	CASSQRGLALYNEQFF	TGCGCCAGCAGCCAAAGGGGACTAGCCTTGTACAATGAGCAGTTCTTC
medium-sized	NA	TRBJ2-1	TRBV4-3	CASSPRDTTYNEQFF	TGCGCCAGCAGCCCCCGGGACACCACCTACAATGAGCAGTTCTTC
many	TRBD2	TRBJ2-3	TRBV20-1	CSAGLAGNSEDTQYF	TGCAGTGCTGGACTAGCGGGGAACTCGGAAGATACGCAGTATTTT
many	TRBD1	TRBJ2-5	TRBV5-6	CASSWLRTGRQETQYF	TGTGCCAGCAGCTGGCTTCGGACAGGGCGGCAAGAGACCCAGTACTTC
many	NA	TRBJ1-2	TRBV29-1	CSDTGPLNGGYTF	TGCAGCGACACGGGTCCCCTAAATGGGGGCTACACCTTC
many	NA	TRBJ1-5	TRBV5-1	CASSLDYPRKPQHF	TGCGCCAGCAGCTTGGATTATCCTAGGAAGCCCCAGCATTTT
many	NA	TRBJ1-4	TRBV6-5	CASSPAGGTNEKLFF	TGTGCCAGCAGCCCGGCGGGAGGGACTAATGAAAAACTGTTTTTT
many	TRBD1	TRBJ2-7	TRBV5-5	CASSRDSSEQYF	TGTGCCAGCAGCAGGGACAGTTCCGAGCAGTACTTC
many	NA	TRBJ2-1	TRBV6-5	CASSYLQTTNEQFF	TGTGCCAGCAGTTACCTACAGACCACCAATGAGCAGTTCTTC
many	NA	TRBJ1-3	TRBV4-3	CASSQEIGPGNTIYF	TGCGCCAGCAGCCAAGAAATAGGTCCTGGAAACACCATATATTTT
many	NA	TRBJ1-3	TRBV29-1	CSVEASGNTIYF	TGCAGCGTTGAAGCCTCTGGAAACACCATATATTTT